The TCR beta chain under discussion was sequenced for a study of T-cell memory formation after mild COVID-19. The overall study: Across donors, TCR clusters were largely donor specific. Study conclusions and caveats: Contracting clones from day 15 to 85 showed balanced CD4/CD8; later expanders favored CD4+.

The CDR3 consists of 13 residues. Germline V gene data show CDR1 as SGHRS and CDR2 as YFSETQ. Trimming took 0 bases from V and 7 from J; bases not matched to a gene: 3. TCRdb called the 5' RACE reads again in MiXCR, with one record for every CDR3 protein. The sample includes just under 350,000 distinct CDR3 sequences, 10% to 15% seen only once; the top ten take roughly 23%. This clonotype has just a few counts. Antigen specificity is unknown. The sequence was obtained from a man between 18 and 29 years old who had mild COVID-19 (a few samples of this study predate the infection). Cell type and time point are not known. The rearrangement uses TRBV5-1 and TRBJ1-2; 7 bases match TRBD1. Sequenced: PBMCs or a T cell subset sorted from them (not recorded which). The CDR3 DNA reads as TGCGCCAGCAGCTTGGACAGGGGATTTGGCTACACCTTC. Protein: CASSLDRGFGYTF. Looking up the rest from reference TRBV5-1 and TRBJ1-2 gives the full variable domain: KAGVTQTPRYLIKTRGQQVTLSCSPISGHRSVSWYQQTPGQGLQFLFEYFSETQRNKGNFPGRFSGRQFSNSRSEMNVSTLELGDSALYLCASSLDRGFGYTFGSGTRLTVV.